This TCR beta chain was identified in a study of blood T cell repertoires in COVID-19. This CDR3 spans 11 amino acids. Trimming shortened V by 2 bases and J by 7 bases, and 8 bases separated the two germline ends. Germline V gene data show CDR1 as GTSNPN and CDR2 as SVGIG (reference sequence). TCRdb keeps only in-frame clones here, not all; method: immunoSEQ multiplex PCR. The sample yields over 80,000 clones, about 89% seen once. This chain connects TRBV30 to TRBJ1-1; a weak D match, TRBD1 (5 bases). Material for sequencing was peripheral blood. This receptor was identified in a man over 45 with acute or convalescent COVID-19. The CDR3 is CAWSRGLEAFF. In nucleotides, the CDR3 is TGTGCCTGGAGTAGGGGACTTGAAGCTTTCTTT.